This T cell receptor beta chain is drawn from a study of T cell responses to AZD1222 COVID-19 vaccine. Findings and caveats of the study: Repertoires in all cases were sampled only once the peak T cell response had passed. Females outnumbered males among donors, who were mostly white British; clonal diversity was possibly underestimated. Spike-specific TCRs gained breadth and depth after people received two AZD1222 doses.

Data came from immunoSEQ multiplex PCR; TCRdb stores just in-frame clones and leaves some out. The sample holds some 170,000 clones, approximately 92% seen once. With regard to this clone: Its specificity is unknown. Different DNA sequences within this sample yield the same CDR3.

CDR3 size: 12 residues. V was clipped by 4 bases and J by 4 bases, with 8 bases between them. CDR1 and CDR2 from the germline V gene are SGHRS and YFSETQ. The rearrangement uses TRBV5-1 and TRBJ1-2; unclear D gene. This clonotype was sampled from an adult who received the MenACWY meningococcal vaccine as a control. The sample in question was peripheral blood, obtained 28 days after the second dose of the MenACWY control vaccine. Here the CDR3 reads CASSPDRYGYTF. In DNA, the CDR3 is TGCGCCAGCAGCCCCGACCGCTATGGCTACACCTTC.